The subject of this entry is one T cell receptor (beta chain). Its matching antigen is unknown. These data are taken from a study of cytotoxic CD8 clonotypes in ibrutinib-treated CLL. The overall study: The study included about a dozen relapsed/refractory and under 16 treatment-naive patients; about 17 had IGHV unmutated disease.

A 1 in 200,000 to 1 in 1 million T cell depth was the sequencing target. The repertoire was sequenced with immunoSEQ multiplex PCR; TCRdb's copy has only in-frame clones and lacks some. The profile shows around 160,000 clones, approximately 90% of them singletons. The junction had 18 bases not matched to a gene; V was cut back by 3 bases and J by 10 bases. Germline lookup yields CDR1 MGHRA and CDR2 YSYEKL. The CDR3 sequence is 17 residues long. About 2 micrograms of genomic DNA came from cryopreserved PBMCs for TCR beta libraries. Whole-study findings and limits: Public clonotypes, found uncommonly, either contracted or stayed stable on treatment.

This sequence originates from a human donor with chronic lymphocytic leukemia. This chain links TRBV4-1 with TRBJ1-3, with 7 bases identical to TRBD1. Sequencing used PBMCs, obtained at disease progression, from a patient treated with ibrutinib. Written as DNA, the CDR3 is TGCGCCAGCAGCCAGGGGAGCGGACAGGCCACCGAAGGGACCATATATTTT. Translation: CASSQGSGQATEGTIYF.